This T cell receptor beta chain is from a study of T-cell memory formation after mild COVID-19 (TCRdb year 2021). Broadly, across the study: TCR sequence clusters from the two donors were largely donor specific. Two young, previously healthy adult volunteers made up the cohort, one male and one female. Longitudinal TCRalpha and TCRbeta repertoire sequencing tracked T-cell clones expanding and contracting after mild COVID-19 in a couple of donors. Overall results and qualifications from the work: The study included only a couple of mild cases, and larger cohorts that include severe cases with pre-infection samples were judged to be necessary. The second-wave clones that peaked on day 37 were not confirmed to be SARS-CoV-2 specific. Contracting CD4+ clones were found mainly in CM and EM memory subsets, while CD8+ clones were enriched in EMRA. Clones contracting from day 15 to 85 had balanced CD4/CD8 phenotypes, while a second wave expanding from day 15 to 37 was biased towards CD4+. Some responding clones were detected in pre-infection memory, suggesting pre-existing cross-reactive memory T cells joined the SARS-CoV-2 response.

Ficoll-Paque density gradient centrifugation was the method used to isolate PBMCs. There are many counts of this clonotype. Its target antigen remains unknown. The sample holds no much larger clone one base away, and base qualities are not on file. Sequenced on an Illumina NovaSeq 6000. cDNA libraries for TCRalpha and TCRbeta were prepared by 5'RACE using constant-segment primers, with sample barcodes and unique molecular identifiers added. RNA was extracted from every sample with Trizol reagent. The libraries were amplified in two PCR steps, and the second step added a second sample barcode and Illumina TruSeq adapters. Sequencing of the libraries was done on an Illumina NovaSeq, producing 2 x 150 bp paired-end reads. The study's own analysis went as follows. Reads were demultiplexed and collapsed into UMI-guided consensus sequences with migec v1.2.7. Using mixcr v2.1.11, UMI consensuses were aligned to TRA and TRB V and J templates and then assembled into clonotypes. A clonotype was counted as expanded or contracted only when both edgeR and NoisET called the clonotype significant, with the noise models trained on biological replicates. edgeR calls used a false discovery rate-adjusted p below 0.01 and a log2 fold-change threshold of 1. As an exploratory analysis of dynamics, max-normalized trajectories of the 1000 most abundant clonotypes were examined with PCA combined with hierarchical clustering. Separately sequenced CD4+ and CD8+ repertoires were used to assign a CD4 or CD8 phenotype to each responding clone. TCRdb handled the public reads itself, with Q25 trimming in fastp and clone calling in MiXCR, and kept productive beta chains. Entries that share a CDR3 protein sequence are merged under the most common genes and DNA. TCRdb's processing, not the study's, gives the V and J calls here. The sample table lists approximately 60,000 distinct CDR3 sequences, more than 8% of them with a count of one. Of the sample, 0.9% to 1.5% falls within the top ten clones.

CDR1 and CDR2, per the germline V gene, are MNHEY and SVGAGI. Taken from cysteine to phenylalanine, the CDR3 has 15 residues. The CDR3 DNA has 45 bases and is translated from base 1. The V end gives up 6 bases and the J end 5 bases, leaving 11 bases in the junction not matched to a gene. This clonotype originated in a young man who had mild COVID-19 (a few samples of this study predate the infection). The sample titles of this study are shuffled in the database, so cell type and time point are left out; the donor was told from shared clones. The sample comprised PBMCs or a T cell subset sorted from them (not recorded which). The chain was built from TRBV6-5 and TRBJ2-5, and 8 junction bases match TRBD2. The CDR3 region has the sequence CASRKGLADLETQYF. The DNA is as follows: TGTGCCAGCAGGAAAGGACTAGCCGATCTGGAGACCCAGTACTTC.